The 6 T cell receptor beta chains given below trace back to one sample, sequenced in a study of human T cells and chemical hapten exposure. In TCRdb, the RACE reads were re-called with MiXCR into one record per CDR3 protein. The sample includes about 80,000 distinct CDR3 sequences, around 10% of them seen just once. Time point noted: patch test 1, 2 weeks after DPC sensitization. Treatment meaning: therapeutic diphenylcyclopropenone sensitization with weekly scalp DPC. Sample: whole blood, taken in connection with sensitization to the hapten diphenylcyclopropenone (DPC). Every receptor here comes from a woman aged 45-59 years with alopecia areata. Some clones in this sample may be carry-over from other donors' samples.

This clonotype was counted only a few times. The chain employs TRBV29-1 and TRBJ2-7; 9 positions agree with TRBD1. Germline CDR1 and CDR2: SQVTM and ANQGSEA. The CDR3 sequence is 15 residues long. V gave up 2 bases and J gave up 0 bases; unmatched junction bases: 5. The CDR3 is CSVEWGTGSSYEQYF. The CDR3 nucleotides read TGCAGCGTTGAATGGGGGACAGGGAGCTCCTACGAGCAGTACTTC.

This clonotype occurred many times. The chain joins TRBV18 to TRBJ1-1, with D perhaps matching TRBD1 (6 bases). The CDR3 totals 13 residues. From germline, CDR1 is KGHSH and CDR2 LQKENI. The CDR3 DNA reads TGTGCAACCGGGGGCGGGGTGAACACTGAAGCTTTCTTT. This gives the protein CATGGGVNTEAFF. The variable domain in full, with the rest retrieved from reference TRBV18 and TRBJ1-1, is NAGVMQNPRHLVRRRGQEARLRCSPMKGHSHVYWYRQLPEEGLKFMVYLQKENIIDESGMPKERFSAEFPKEGPSILRIQQVVRGDSAAYFCATGGGVNTEAFFGQGTRLTVV.

This CDR3 reads CASSLTPASYEQYF. Written as DNA, the CDR3 is TGTGCCAGCAGCCTAACCCCCGCATCCTACGAGCAGTACTTC. V gene TRBV3-1 combines with J gene TRBJ2-7; D not certain. V shed 4 bases and J shed 1 base, with 11 bases lying between them. Germline CDR1 reads LGHDT; CDR2 reads YNNKEL (reference sequence). The CDR3 sequence is 14 residues long.

The chain joins TRBV6-5 to TRBJ2-1; D could derive from TRBD1 or TRBD2 (5 bases each). Germline-derived CDR1 and CDR2 are MNHEY and SVGAGI. The CDR3 runs 18 residues. V lost 3 bases, J lost 0 bases, and 18 bases lay in between. The CDR3 sequence is CASSYSGTDVSSYNEQFF. CDR3 DNA: TGTGCCAGCAGTTATTCCGGGACCGACGTAAGCTCCTACAATGAGCAGTTCTTC.

This chain uses TRBV7-9 with TRBJ1-5; D is possibly TRBD1 (5 bases). The CDR3 contains 15 residues. CDR1 SEHNR and CDR2 FQNEAQ come from the germline V gene (reference sequence). The ends were cut back, 2 bases at V and 3 bases at J, with 11 bases in the middle. The CDR3 nucleotides are TGTGCCAGCAGCTTATTCGACAGTGACAATCAGCCCCAGCATTTT. This sequence encodes CASSLFDSDNQPQHF. The full variable domain, its missing parts supplied by reference TRBV7-9 and TRBJ1-5, is DTGVSQNPRHKITKRGQNVTFRCDPISEHNRLYWYRQTLGQGPEFLTYFQNEAQLEKSRLLSDRFSAERPKGSFSTLEIQRTEQGDSAMYLCASSLFDSDNQPQHFGDGTRLSIL.

This clonotype was detected a few times. The gene calls are TRBV4-3 and TRBJ1-6; D perhaps matches TRBD1 (5 bases). Looked up from germline, CDR1 is LGHNA and CDR2 is YSLEER. There are 13 residues in the CDR3. V was shortened by 0 bases and J by 13 bases, with 10 bases between the two germline ends. The chain's CDR3 is CASSQDLRDPLHF. The CDR3 DNA reads TGCGCCAGCAGCCAAGACCTCAGGGATCCCCTCCACTTT.